These 11 T cell receptor beta chains share one sample of origin, sequenced in a study of blood T cell repertoires in COVID-19. Sequencing used immunoSEQ multiplex PCR; TCRdb keeps in-frame clones, though not all of them. The table shows 200,000 to 250,000 clones, with around 90% occurring only once. The sequenced sample was PBMCs or T cells enriched from blood (not recorded which). These receptors originate from a woman aged 25 to 45 with acute COVID-19.

The chain combines TRBV19 with TRBJ2-5, with 7 nucleotides matching TRBD2. Germline-derived CDR1 and CDR2 are LNHDA and SQIVND (reference sequence). The CDR3 spans 15 residues. J lost 2 bases, V lost 6 bases, and 9 bases had no gene match. The CDR3 here is CASRTNSGAQETQYF. In nucleotides, the CDR3 is TGTGCCAGTAGGACGAACAGCGGGGCTCAAGAGACCCAGTACTTC.

The chain employs TRBV7-6 and TRBJ2-7, with D possibly TRBD1 on 6 matching bases. The CDR3 is 13 residues long. Between the trimmed V and J ends, which lost 3 bases and 3 bases, there was a span of 9 bases. Germline V gene sequence: CDR1 SGHVS, CDR2 FNYEAQ. CDR3: CASSFGQNYEQYF. The CDR3 nucleotides are TGTGCCAGCAGCTTCGGACAGAACTACGAGCAGTACTTC.

V gene TRBV11-1 combines with J gene TRBJ2-7; maybe TRBD2 (5 bases). The V end lost 3 bases, the J end lost 3 bases, and 12 bases lay between the germline ends. Germline CDR1 reads SGHAT; CDR2 reads FQDESV (reference sequence). This CDR3 comprises 14 residues. CDR3 protein: CASSFIGLNYEQYF. CDR3 sequence (DNA): TGTGCCAGCAGCTTCATAGGACTGAACTACGAGCAGTACTTC.

The rearrangement joins TRBV5-1 to TRBJ2-2, with D hard to call. Between the trimmed V and J ends, which lost 1 base and 2 bases, there was a span of 6 bases. The CDR3 consists of 14 residues. Looked up from germline, CDR1 is SGHRS and CDR2 is YFSETQ. DNA of the CDR3: TGCGCCAGCAGCTTGATAGAAAACACCGGGGAGCTGTTTTTT. This codes for CASSLIENTGELFF. Complete variable domain (other parts from reference TRBV5-1 and TRBJ2-2): KAGVTQTPRYLIKTRGQQVTLSCSPISGHRSVSWYQQTPGQGLQFLFEYFSETQRNKGNFPGRFSGRQFSNSRSEMNVSTLELGDSALYLCASSLIENTGELFFGEGSRLTVL.

The CDR3 region has the DNA TGCGCCAGCAAAAACAGGGCGGTCGGCACTGAAGCTTTCTTT. Translating it yields CASKNRAVGTEAFF. This chain uses TRBV4-1 with TRBJ1-1, with D possibly being TRBD1 (6 bases). Germline V gene data show CDR1 as MGHRA and CDR2 as YSYEKL. This CDR3 region has 14 residues. The ends were cut back, 7 bases at V and 4 bases at J, with 16 bases in the middle.

The V and J genes are TRBV3-1 (or the pseudogene TRBV3-2) and TRBJ2-3, with D unresolved. V was clipped by 8 bases and J by 0 bases, with 3 bases between them. The length of the CDR3 is 11 residues. Germline loops: CDR1 LGHDT, CDR2 YNNKEL (reference sequence). The CDR3 DNA reads as TGTGCCAGCCCTAGCACAGATACGCAGTATTTT. It encodes CASPSTDTQYF.

This chain links TRBV7-2 with TRBJ2-1; 7 nucleotides match TRBD2. With 4 bases clipped from V and 2 bases from J, the junction kept 8 bases outside the gene matches. Germline values: CDR1 SGHTA, CDR2 FQGNSA. The CDR3 is 16 amino acids. Written as DNA, the CDR3 is TGTGCCAGCAGCTCCCAACTAGCGCTTACCTACAATGAGCAGTTCTTC. Protein product: CASSSQLALTYNEQFF.

The chain employs TRBV5-5 and TRBJ2-1, with 9 bases that match TRBD1. The length of the CDR3 is 15 residues. Germline V gene lookup returns CDR1 SGHKS and CDR2 YYEKEE (reference sequence). Trimming at V came to 0 bases and at J to 7 bases, leaving 5 bases not matched to a gene. CDR3 nucleotide sequence: TGTGCCAGCAGCTTGGGTGGGACAGGGATGAATGAGCAGTTCTTC. Protein sequence: CASSLGGTGMNEQFF.

This rearrangement joins TRBV7-2 to TRBJ2-2; maybe TRBD1 (6 bases). V was cut by 1 base and J by 4 bases, with 16 bases left in between. Germline CDR1 SGHTA, CDR2 FQGNSA. This CDR3 region has 17 residues. CDR3 residues: CASSLVWGLGVTGELFF. The CDR3 DNA is TGTGCCAGCAGCTTAGTTTGGGGGCTAGGAGTCACCGGGGAGCTGTTTTTT.

V is TRBV28 and J is TRBJ2-3; 8 bases fit TRBD2. V was pared by 1 base and J by 3 bases, with 6 bases of the junction left unmatched. The V gene's germline CDR1 is MDHEN and CDR2 SYDVKM. The CDR3 extends over 16 amino acids. This CDR3 is CASSLSTGGATDTQYF. CDR3 coding DNA: TGTGCCAGCAGTTTATCTACCGGGGGGGCTACAGATACGCAGTATTTT.

This chain joins TRBV3-1 (or the pseudogene TRBV3-2) and TRBJ1-6, with D maybe TRBD1 (6 bases). V was trimmed by 4 bases and J by 5 bases, leaving 12 bases between them. The CDR3 has 15 residues. The germline gives CDR1 LGHDT, CDR2 YNNKEL (reference sequence). The CDR3 DNA sequence: TGTGCCAGCAGCCCCGGACAGATGAATAATTCACCCCTCCACTTT. It encodes CASSPGQMNNSPLHF.